The present TCR beta chain was sequenced within a study of cytotoxic CD8 clonotypes in ibrutinib-treated CLL (TCRdb year 2021). In the study overall: The cohort included more than 14 treatment-naive and roughly 10 relapsed/refractory patients; about 18 were IGHV unmutated. Responses were partial in some 24 patients and complete in 2; after median about 63 months follow-up, around 15 stayed in remission and 12 progressed. Samples at response were collected after a median of about twelve months of treatment, with a range of roughly 6 to 40 months. Samples averaged approximately 250,000 productive templates and about 94,000 productive rearrangements. Longitudinal samples were obtainable from 26 of the 86 participants in the trial. Cryopreserved peripheral blood mononuclear cells were collected at three points: before therapy, at response, and at either sustained remission or disease progression. Every sample from remission and from progressive disease was obtained while the patients were still on ibrutinib.

This clone was observed a single time. The antigen it recognizes is unknown. There are no base qualities to consult, and no much larger clone falls within one base. The time point label, as the study defines it: 12 months on ibrutinib. For TCR beta library preparation, approximately 2 micrograms of genomic DNA were extracted from the cryopreserved PBMCs. Longitudinal blood samples from CLL patients on ibrutinib monotherapy underwent high-throughput TCR beta sequencing. The patients took part in an open-label, single-center phase 2 trial of ibrutinib monotherapy. The goal of deep resolution MiSeq sequencing was a depth between 1 in 1 million and 1 in 200,000 T cells, and coverage averaged 10x per clonotype. The immunoSEQ hsTCRB Kit was used to generate the TCR beta libraries. The original methods were these. Data were analyzed with ImmunoSEQ Data Assistant and ImmunoSEQ Analyzer, with V, D and J genes assigned per IMGT definitions. Clonality, which ranges from 0 to 1, was calculated by subtracting the normalized Shannon entropy of productive rearrangement frequencies from one. Public clonotype analysis was restricted to overrepresented clonotypes comprising at least 0.05% of each patient's repertoire. Repertoires from thirteen age-matched healthy donors in immuneACCESS were used as clonality controls. Entries here come from immuneACCESS through TCRdb and include only in-frame sequences with V and J called. Some clones fail to appear in such tables; in the studies checked, an unresolved V gene covers under half of the shortfall, and the cause of the remainder is unknown. V, J and clone size were drawn from that table, and D and trimming were deduced from the DNA. The sample contains about 200,000 clones, approximately 79% of them found a single time. About an eighth of the sample is in the top ten clones.

Points the paper makes about the study in general: Clonality rose at ibrutinib response, remained stable during sustained remission, and dropped back toward baseline at progression. Public clonotypes were rare and either contracted or stayed stable during treatment, and the rise in clonality at ibrutinib response reflected the expansion of private clonotypes. Baseline clonality exceeded that of age-matched healthy donors and correlated strongly with circulating CD8+ T-cell counts. Sampling times were not matched between sustained-remission and progressing patients, and lymph node repertoires were not studied.

Sequencing used PBMCs, obtained after 12 months of ibrutinib treatment. This TCR came from a human donor with chronic lymphocytic leukemia.

The DNA sequence reads TGTGCCAGCAGCTTAGTGCCGGGGGCGTGGGAGACCCAGTACTTC. Its coded protein is CASSLVPGAWETQYF. Recombination connected TRBV7-2 to TRBJ2-5; the D segment may tentatively be TRBD1 or TRBD2, each giving 6 matched bases. CDR1 and CDR2, per the germline V gene, are SGHTA and FQGNSA. The V and J ends are trimmed by 1 base and 5 bases, leaving 14 bases between them. Inclusive of the bounding cysteine and phenylalanine, the CDR3 is 15 residues long. The only DNA kept is the CDR3, 45 bases in frame from the first base.